This T cell receptor (beta chain) was sequenced during a study of blood T cell repertoires in COVID-19. At the level of the study: T cells, B-cell-depleted T cells, or PBMCs supplied cDNA or gDNA.

Using immunoSEQ multiplex PCR, the repertoire was profiled, and TCRdb retains in-frame clones only, with some absent. The sample carries about 160,000 clones, about 93% recorded once. Germline loops: CDR1 MNHEY, CDR2 SMNVEV (reference sequence). The V end lost 0 bases, the J end lost 8 bases, and 8 bases lay between the germline ends. The CDR3 covers 13 residues. This sequence was found in a woman aged 45 to 65 with acute or convalescent COVID-19. The genes are TRBV27 and TRBJ1-5; possibly TRBD1 for D (5 bases). The sample taken for sequencing was peripheral blood. The CDR3 DNA sequence: TGTGCCAGCAGTTTATCGTGGGGGGAGCCCCAGCATTTT. Its protein product is CASSLSWGEPQHF.